This T cell receptor (beta chain) was recorded in a study of T cell repertoires in cytomegalovirus infection. The wider study: Recently identified HLA-C-restricted CMV epitopes and well-studied HLA-B-restricted CMV epitopes were used by the study. It was the public TCR beta signatures that indicated both CMV infection and matching HLA type. Study-level findings and limits: CMV-specific TCR beta clonotypes restricted by HLA-C dominated the ex vivo response. Adding up the frequency of public TCR beta families identified people who carried CMV plus the relevant HLA.

Note on this clonotype: Antigen: not known.

This CDR3 has 15 residues. With 0 bases removed from V and 4 bases from J, the gap between germline ends came to 12 bases. The germline gives CDR1 LNHNV, CDR2 YYDKDF (reference sequence). TCRdb itself ran the reads through MiXCR, one entry per CDR3 protein. The repertoire holds fewer than 1,000,000 distinct CDR3 sequences, with around 29% as singletons. This sequence was found in a human donor in good health (CMV status not recorded). Some clones in this sample may be carry-over from other donors' samples. The starting material was cultured CD8+ T cells from PBMCs, obtained from culture after CMV antigen stimulation. This rearrangement joins TRBV15 to TRBJ1-2; D ambiguous. This CDR3 reads CATSRDLRDLYGYTF. The DNA of the CDR3 is TGTGCCACCAGCAGAGACCTACGAGACCTCTATGGCTACACCTTC.